The source of this T cell receptor beta chain is a study of cytomegalovirus exposure and HLA in healthy donors (dated 2017 in TCRdb). A note on the overall study: In an earlier analysis of 450 to 750 of the donors, 250 to 300 Gb of sequence data and some 100 million unique TCR beta sequences from roughly 190 million T cells were reported. Among the approximately 400 genotyped donors, around 81% belonged to the genetic ancestry cluster associated with self-reported Caucasian donors. In the later analysis, no new phenotypic data were used to find candidate immune exposures; instead, reliance was placed on TCR beta sequences and their occurrence across donors. A separate validation cohort of roughly 130 different subjects was used in addition to the roughly 620-subject first cohort. Five DR-DQ haplotypes were treated as single units for association and clustering because of strong linkage in the cohort. The study used immunosequencing to profile the T cell repertoires of hundreds of subjects and linked those repertoires to cytomegalovirus serostatus. A later analysis re-analyzed previously published TCR beta repertoires from about 730 donors and added high-resolution HLA genotyping to study TCR occurrence patterns. On average, around 240,000 unique TCR beta nucleotide sequences were sequenced per donor among a few hundred genotyped donors of the cohort, with roughly 18% of those sequences being non-productive. An earlier analysis of 587 of the donors used high-throughput TCR beta sequencing to judge whether each TCR beta V gene segment behaved as functional or pseudogenic. The number of typed donors differed by locus: about 620-630 for A, B, C, DRB1 and DQB1; 500 to 550 for DQA1; around 610 for DPA1; and about 470 for DPB1. Genome-wide SNP genotypes for about 65% of the roughly 670 donors were used in a later genetic analysis, which treated that subset as a discovery cohort. Every discovery cohort repertoire had been produced on one sequencing platform. Approximately 310 gigabases of sequencing data and tens of millions of unique TCR sequences were included in an early release covering several hundred HLA-typed donors. HLA typing covered class I and class II loci at four-digit resolution. The aim of the study was to test whether cataloging public T cell receptors could identify signatures of past pathogen exposure. To predict cytomegalovirus infection status, the study combined high-throughput TCR immunosequencing, statistical association of individual TCRs with disease status, and machine learning. Donor age, sex, ethnicity and CMV serostatus were compiled together with the repertoire data. What the research found in general, with its limitations: Presence/absence analyses assumed roughly uniform sequencing depth across donors, an assumption that may not hold. In the study, 164 TCR beta chains were listed as associated with cytomegalovirus. An association between a missense DCLRE1C variant and V-gene and J-gene trimming of TCR beta chains was found in a later genetic analysis and replicated in an independent cohort. In this cohort, only TCR beta chains were sequenced, and detectable features were limited by the absence of alpha or paired-chain data. When HLA alleles, especially DR and DQ, strongly co-occurred, TCR associations were difficult to assign to individual alleles. It was suggested by the authors that the approach could potentially be generalized to other disease states and immunological phenotypes. A further reported finding was that TCR beta sequences accurately predicted the HLA-A and HLA-B alleles for most subjects in the first cohort. For the cohort, immune exposure information was limited to CMV serostatus. Linkage disequilibrium might explain the correlated functional status among segregating V segments, but an unknown experimental factor could not be excluded. In a later analysis, several top co-occurrence clusters were reported to appear linked to parvovirus B19, influenza, CMV and Epstein-Barr virus. In an earlier analysis of about 550 of the donors, most TCR beta V segments were observed in productive rearrangements about 90% or about 30% of the time, broadly matching IMGT annotations. Because some donors lacked HLA typing at each locus, the association tests relied only on the typed subset. A later genetic analysis reported fewer N-insertions in productive TCRs among donors in an Asian-associated ancestry cluster than the approximately 700-donor mean. A later analysis associated around 16,000 TCR beta sequences with specific HLA alleles at a false discovery rate of 0.05. Most CMV-associated TCR beta chains appeared to be HLA-restricted in a later analysis, and the HLA associations seemed to be driven largely by CMV exposure. A later analysis found that HLA-associated TCR beta chains were more clonally expanded and had lower generation probabilities than equally common non-associated chains. The earlier analysis of 587 of the donors excluded seventeen rarely observed V segments, including chromosome 9 orphons, because counts were too low. A later analysis found that TCR association rates varied across HLA loci, with DRB1 alleles showing the most associated TCRs and HLA-C alleles the fewest. The classifier was reported to diagnose cytomegalovirus status with high specificity and sensitivity in both the original cohort and the validation cohort. While some public TCRs were present in many individuals, most TCR sequences turned up only very rarely across donors. In vitro tests confirmed that a few of the cytomegalovirus-associated TCR beta chains recognize cytomegalovirus antigens. A group of highly shared sequence variants was considered likely to be a technical artifact of the sequencing pipeline.

The library was obtained by the immunoSEQ multiplex PCR assay. The multiplex PCR relied on a mix of 60 forward primers for TCR Vbeta segments and 13 reverse primers for TCR Jbeta segments. The CDR3 region of rearranged TCR beta genes was amplified from genomic DNA by a multiplex PCR assay. The Illumina HiSeq System was used to sequence the amplified TCR beta libraries as 87-base-pair reads. The paper's processing steps were these. A later analysis counted around 72 million unique TCR beta chains across the 550 to 700 repertoires, and about 10 million of these chains were shared by at least two donors. To remove PCR and sequencing errors, raw reads were error-corrected and collapsed into unique sequences using a nearest-neighbor algorithm that merged closely related sequences. CDR3 sequences were aligned to IMGT reference sequences to assign V, D and J gene segments. For a sequence to be retained, a match of at least six nucleotides to both a V gene segment and a J gene segment was required. Rearrangements were called productive when the CDR3 lacked stop codons and stayed in frame with V and J; all others were non-productive. Following IMGT convention, CDR3 was defined as the stretch from the second conserved V-encoded cysteine up to the conserved J-encoded phenylalanine. In an earlier analysis of more than 550 of the donors, sequences lacking an unambiguous match to a single V gene segment were excluded. In an earlier analysis of around 600 of the donors, V segments were called functional above 56.7% productive rearrangements and were called segregating when the between-donor standard deviation exceeded 5%. A statistical classification framework was built to diagnose cytomegalovirus status from the catalog of TCR beta chain sequences. In a later analysis, TCR nucleotide sequences were compared against IMGT/GENE-DB human TR gene sequences so that V and J genes could be assigned. In a later analysis, CDR3 sequences and most-parsimonious VDJ recombination scenarios were assigned using the TCRdist pipeline. A later analysis defined each TCR beta chain by its CDR3 amino acid sequence plus V-gene family, and excluded reads lacking a unique V-gene family. In a later analysis, 500 to 700 highly shared, low-generation-probability nucleotide sequences were removed to address suspected cross-contamination and a sequencing artifact. In a later analysis, a clonal expansion index was calculated for each public chain from normalized within-repertoire ranks of inferred template counts. A later analysis computed generation probabilities with a VDJ recombination model fitted to out-of-frame rearrangements, and checked the results against IGoR. Hypergeometric tests were used in a later analysis to score TCR-TCR, TCR-HLA and TCR-CMV co-occurrence, with a repertoire-size bias correction applied to the TCR pairs. In a later analysis, false discovery rates were estimated by permuting HLA or CMV assignments 20 times. In a later analysis, co-occurring TCRs were grouped using DBSCAN, and TCRdist sequence similarity was added for clustering within HLA-allele-positive subsets. Repertoires with fewer than 30,000 or more than 120,000 public chains, plus five repertoires with anomalous nucleotide sharing, were excluded from co-occurrence clustering. The immuneACCESS repertoire file appears here via TCRdb, limited to in-frame rearrangements. These files lack a portion of the clones; in checked studies, under half of the deficit traces to unresolved V genes, and the cause of the others is not known. The V and J calls and clone size were taken over from that table, and D and trimming were inferred from the DNA. This sample is represented by 75,000 to 95,000 clones; roughly 63% of them were singletons. Together, the top ten hold around 2.5% of the sample.

This clone was counted between two and nine times. Its specific antigen is unknown. No much larger clone exists at a distance of one base, and base qualities are not known. The cohort comprised some 700 healthy bone marrow donors. Cohort members were all nominally healthy when sampled, although unrecorded immune exposures were likely present. The donor tested CMV seronegative and was one of the 352 seronegative cohort members. A peripheral blood sample was collected from each donor, and TCR beta sequencing was performed on peripheral blood mononuclear cells. Genomic DNA was extracted from the blood cell samples with the Qiagen DNeasy Blood Extraction Kit. The sequenced material came from PBMCs. This TCR came from a man aged 50 to 59 in good health and CMV-seronegative.

The CDR3 is CASSITGTGAGNTIYF. The DNA sequence is given as TGTGCCAGCAGCATTACCGGGACAGGGGCTGGAAACACCATATATTTT. The rearranged segments are TRBV9 and TRBJ1-3, with 10 middle bases fitting TRBD1. V is cut back by 4 bases and J by 2 bases, with 6 bases in the junction unmatched. The germline V gene supplies CDR1 SGDLS and CDR2 YYNGEE. The CDR3 holds 16 amino acids from the cysteine to the phenylalanine. The entry retains the CDR3 DNA only, 48 bases that are in frame from base 1.